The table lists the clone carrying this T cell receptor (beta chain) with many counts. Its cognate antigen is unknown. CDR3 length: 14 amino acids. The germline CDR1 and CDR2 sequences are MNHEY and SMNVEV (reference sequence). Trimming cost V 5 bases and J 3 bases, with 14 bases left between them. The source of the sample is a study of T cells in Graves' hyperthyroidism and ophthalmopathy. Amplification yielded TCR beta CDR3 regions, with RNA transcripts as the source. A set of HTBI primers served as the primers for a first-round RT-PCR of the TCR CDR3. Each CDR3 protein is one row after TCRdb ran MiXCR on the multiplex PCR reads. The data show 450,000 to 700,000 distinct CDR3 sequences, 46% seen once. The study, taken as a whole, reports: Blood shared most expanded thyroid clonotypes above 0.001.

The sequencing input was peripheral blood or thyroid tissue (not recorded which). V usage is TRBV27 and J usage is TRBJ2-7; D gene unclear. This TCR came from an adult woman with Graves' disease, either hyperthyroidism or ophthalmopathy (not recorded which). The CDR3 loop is CASSLTYTRYEQYF. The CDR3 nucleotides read TGTGCCAGCAGTCTTACGTACACCCGCTACGAGCAGTACTTC.